The present T cell receptor beta chain was sequenced within a study of blood T cell repertoires in COVID-19. About the study: PBMCs, B-cell-depleted T cells, or T cells provided the cDNA or gDNA that made up the material.

Profiling relied on immunoSEQ multiplex PCR, and the TCRdb table lists in-frame clones only, not all of them. The table includes some 190,000 clones, 88% detected once. Trimming removed 5 bases at V and 2 bases at J, with 6 bases between. The CDR3 sequence is 12 residues long. This receptor was obtained from a woman between 40 and 55 years old who had recovered from COVID-19. The sample was peripheral blood. The chain links TRBV12-3 or TRBV12-4 to TRBJ1-2; D gene unclear. The CDR3, as DNA: TGTGCCAGCAGTCTTATAAACTATGGCTACACCTTC. Amino acids: CASSLINYGYTF.